This T cell receptor beta chain was recovered during a study of monozygotic twins with inflammatory bowel disease. TCRdb reanalyzed the 5' RACE reads and collapses them to one entry per CDR3 protein, without DNA. The sample holds around 140,000 distinct CDR3 sequences. This CDR3 contains 17 residues. The chain uses TRBV12-3 or TRBV12-4 and TRBJ2-6; absent DNA, TCRdb's TRBD2 call cannot be checked. The sequenced sample consisted of blood. This clonotype was sampled from a human donor with ulcerative colitis or Crohn's disease, or a healthy co-twin of an affected twin (not recorded which). CDR3 sequence: CASSWGRSLSGANVLTF.